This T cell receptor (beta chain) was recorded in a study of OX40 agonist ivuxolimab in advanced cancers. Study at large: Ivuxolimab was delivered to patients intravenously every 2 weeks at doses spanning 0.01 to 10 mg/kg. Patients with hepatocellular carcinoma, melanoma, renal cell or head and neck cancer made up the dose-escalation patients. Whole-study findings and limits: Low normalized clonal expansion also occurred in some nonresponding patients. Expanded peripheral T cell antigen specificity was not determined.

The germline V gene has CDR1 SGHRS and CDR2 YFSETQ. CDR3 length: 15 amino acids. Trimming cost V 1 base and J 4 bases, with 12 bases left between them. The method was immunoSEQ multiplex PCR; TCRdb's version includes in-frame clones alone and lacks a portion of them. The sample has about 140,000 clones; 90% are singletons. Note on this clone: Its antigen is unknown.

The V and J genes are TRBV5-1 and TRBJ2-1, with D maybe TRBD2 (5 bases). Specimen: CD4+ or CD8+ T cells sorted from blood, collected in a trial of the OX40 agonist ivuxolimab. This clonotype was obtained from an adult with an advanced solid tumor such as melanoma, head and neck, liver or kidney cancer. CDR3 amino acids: CASSLLVSEYNEQFF. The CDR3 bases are TGCGCCAGCAGCTTGTTGGTTAGCGAGTACAATGAGCAGTTCTTC.